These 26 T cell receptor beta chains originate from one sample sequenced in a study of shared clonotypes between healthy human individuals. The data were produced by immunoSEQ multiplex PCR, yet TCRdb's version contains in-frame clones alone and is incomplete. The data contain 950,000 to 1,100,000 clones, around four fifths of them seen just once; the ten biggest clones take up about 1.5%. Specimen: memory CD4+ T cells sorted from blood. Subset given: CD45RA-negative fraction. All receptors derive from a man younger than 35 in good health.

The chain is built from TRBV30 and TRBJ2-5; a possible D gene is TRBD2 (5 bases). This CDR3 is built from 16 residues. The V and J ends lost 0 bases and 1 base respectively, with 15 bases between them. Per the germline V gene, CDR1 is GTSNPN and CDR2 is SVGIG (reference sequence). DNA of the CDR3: TGTGCCTGGAGTGTACTGGCGGGTGCCCTCCAAGAGACCCAGTACTTC. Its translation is CAWSVLAGALQETQYF.

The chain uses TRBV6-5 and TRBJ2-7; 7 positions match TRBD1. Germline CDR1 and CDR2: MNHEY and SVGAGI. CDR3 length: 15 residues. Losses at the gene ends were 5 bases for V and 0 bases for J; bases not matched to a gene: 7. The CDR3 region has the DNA TGTGCCAGCAGTCGGACAGGAAGCAGCTCCTACGAGCAGTACTTC. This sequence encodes CASSRTGSSSYEQYF.

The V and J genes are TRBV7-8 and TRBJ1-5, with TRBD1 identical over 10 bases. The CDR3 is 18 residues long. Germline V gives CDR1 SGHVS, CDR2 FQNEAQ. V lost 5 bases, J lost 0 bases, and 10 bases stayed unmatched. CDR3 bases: TGTGCCAGCAGCCGACAGACAGGGGGCCGAAATAGCAATCAGCCCCAGCATTTT. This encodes CASSRQTGGRNSNQPQHF.

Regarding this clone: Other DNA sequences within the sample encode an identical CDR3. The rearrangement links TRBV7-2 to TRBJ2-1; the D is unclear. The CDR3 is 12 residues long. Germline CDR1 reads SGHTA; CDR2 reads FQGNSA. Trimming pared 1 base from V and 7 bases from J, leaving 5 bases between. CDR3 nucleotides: TGTGCCAGCAGCTTAGTGGGTAATGAGCAGTTCTTC. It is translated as CASSLVGNEQFF.

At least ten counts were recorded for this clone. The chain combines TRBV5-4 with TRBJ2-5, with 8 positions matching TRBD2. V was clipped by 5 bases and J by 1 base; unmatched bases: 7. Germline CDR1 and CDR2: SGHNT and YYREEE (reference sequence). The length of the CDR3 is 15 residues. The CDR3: CASRRGGSTQETQYF. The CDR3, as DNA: TGTGCCAGCAGGCGCGGGGGGTCCACCCAAGAGACCCAGTACTTC. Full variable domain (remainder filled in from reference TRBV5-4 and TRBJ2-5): ETGVTQSPTHLIKTRGQQVTLRCSSQSGHNTVSWYQQALGQGPQFIFQYYREEENGRGNFPPRFSGLQFPNYSSELNVNALELDDSALYLCASRRGGSTQETQYFGPGTRLLVL.

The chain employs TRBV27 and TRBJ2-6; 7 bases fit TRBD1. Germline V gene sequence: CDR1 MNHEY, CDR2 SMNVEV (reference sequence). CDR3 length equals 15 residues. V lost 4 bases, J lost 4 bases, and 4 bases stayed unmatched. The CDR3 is CASSSRGRGANVLTF. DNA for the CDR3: TGTGCCAGCAGTTCAAGGGGGCGGGGGGCCAACGTCCTGACTTTC.

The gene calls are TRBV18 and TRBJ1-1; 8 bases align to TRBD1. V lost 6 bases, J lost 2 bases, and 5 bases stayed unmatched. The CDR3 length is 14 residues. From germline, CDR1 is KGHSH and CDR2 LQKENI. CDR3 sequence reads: CASSLGTGNTEAFF. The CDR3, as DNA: TGTGCCAGCTCCCTTGGGACAGGAAACACTGAAGCTTTCTTT. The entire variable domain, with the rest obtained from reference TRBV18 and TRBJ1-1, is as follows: NAGVMQNPRHLVRRRGQEARLRCSPMKGHSHVYWYRQLPEEGLKFMVYLQKENIIDESGMPKERFSAEFPKEGPSILRIQQVVRGDSAAYFCASSLGTGNTEAFFGQGTRLTVV.

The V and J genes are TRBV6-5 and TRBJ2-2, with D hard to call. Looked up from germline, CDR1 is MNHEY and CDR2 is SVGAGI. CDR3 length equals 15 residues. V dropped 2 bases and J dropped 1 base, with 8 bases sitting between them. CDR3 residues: CASSYANRNTGELFF. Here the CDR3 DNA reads TGTGCCAGCAGTTACGCTAACAGGAACACCGGGGAGCTGTTTTTT.

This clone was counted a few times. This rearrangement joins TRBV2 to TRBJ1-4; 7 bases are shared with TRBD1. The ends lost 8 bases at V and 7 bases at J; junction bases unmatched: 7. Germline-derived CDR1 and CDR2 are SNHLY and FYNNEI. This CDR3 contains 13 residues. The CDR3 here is CASRQGGGEKLFF. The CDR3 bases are TGTGCCAGCCGACAGGGAGGGGGTGAAAAACTGTTTTTT.

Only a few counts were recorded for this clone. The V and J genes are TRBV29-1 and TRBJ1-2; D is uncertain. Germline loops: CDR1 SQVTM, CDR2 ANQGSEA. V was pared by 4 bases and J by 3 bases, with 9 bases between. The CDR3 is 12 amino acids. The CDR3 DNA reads TGCAGCGTTGCGGGGTCTGACTATGGCTACACCTTC. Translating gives CSVAGSDYGYTF.

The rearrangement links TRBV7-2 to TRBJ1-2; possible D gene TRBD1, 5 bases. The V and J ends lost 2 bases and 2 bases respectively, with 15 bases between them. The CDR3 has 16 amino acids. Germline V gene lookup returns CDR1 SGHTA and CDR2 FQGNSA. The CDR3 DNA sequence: TGTGCCAGCAGCTTAATAGCCGGGGGAACGAACTATGGCTACACCTTC. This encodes CASSLIAGGTNYGYTF.

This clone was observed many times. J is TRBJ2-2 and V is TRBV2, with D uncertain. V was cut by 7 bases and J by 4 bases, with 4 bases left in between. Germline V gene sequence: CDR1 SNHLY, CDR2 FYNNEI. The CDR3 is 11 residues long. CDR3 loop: CASTRTGELFF. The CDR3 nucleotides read TGTGCCAGCACACGCACCGGGGAGCTGTTTTTT.

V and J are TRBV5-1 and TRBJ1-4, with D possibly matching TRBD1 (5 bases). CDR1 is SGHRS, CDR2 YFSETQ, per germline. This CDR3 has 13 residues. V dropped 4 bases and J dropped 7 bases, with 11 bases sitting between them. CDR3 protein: CASSDQQVEKLFF. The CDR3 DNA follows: TGCGCCAGCAGCGATCAACAGGTTGAAAAACTGTTTTTT. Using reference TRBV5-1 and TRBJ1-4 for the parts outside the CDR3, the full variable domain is KAGVTQTPRYLIKTRGQQVTLSCSPISGHRSVSWYQQTPGQGLQFLFEYFSETQRNKGNFPGRFSGRQFSNSRSEMNVSTLELGDSALYLCASSDQQVEKLFFGSGTQLSVL.

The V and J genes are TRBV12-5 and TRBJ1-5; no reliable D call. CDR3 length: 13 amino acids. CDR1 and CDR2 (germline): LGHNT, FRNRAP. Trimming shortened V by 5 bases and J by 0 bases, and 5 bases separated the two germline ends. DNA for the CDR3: TGTGCTAGTGGTAAGAATAGCAATCAGCCCCAGCATTTT. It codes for CASGKNSNQPQHF.

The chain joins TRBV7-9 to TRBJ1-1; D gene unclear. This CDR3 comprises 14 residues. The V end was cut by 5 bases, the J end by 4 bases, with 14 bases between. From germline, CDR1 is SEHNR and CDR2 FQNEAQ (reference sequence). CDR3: CASSQVGAGTEAFF. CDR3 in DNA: TGTGCCAGCAGCCAAGTTGGCGCCGGCACTGAAGCTTTCTTT.

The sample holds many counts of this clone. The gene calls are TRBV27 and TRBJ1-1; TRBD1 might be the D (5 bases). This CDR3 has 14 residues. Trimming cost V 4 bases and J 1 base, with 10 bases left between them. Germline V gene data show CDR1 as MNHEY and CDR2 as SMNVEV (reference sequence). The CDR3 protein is CASSSSTANTEAFF. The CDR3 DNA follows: TGTGCCAGCAGTTCCTCGACAGCGAACACTGAAGCTTTCTTT.

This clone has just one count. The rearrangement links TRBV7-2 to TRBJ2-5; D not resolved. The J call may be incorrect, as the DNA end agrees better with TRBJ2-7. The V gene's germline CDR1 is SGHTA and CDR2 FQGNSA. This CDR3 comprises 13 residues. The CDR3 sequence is CASSLAPRDEQYF. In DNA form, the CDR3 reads TGTGCCAGCAGCTTAGCTCCCCGGGACGAGCAGTACTTC.

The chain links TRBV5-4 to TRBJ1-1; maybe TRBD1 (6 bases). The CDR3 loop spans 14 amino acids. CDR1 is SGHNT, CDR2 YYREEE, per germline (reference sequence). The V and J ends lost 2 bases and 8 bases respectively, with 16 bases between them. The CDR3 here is CASSFGAGTSEAFF. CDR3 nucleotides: TGTGCCAGCAGCTTTGGGGCCGGGACATCCGAAGCTTTCTTT.

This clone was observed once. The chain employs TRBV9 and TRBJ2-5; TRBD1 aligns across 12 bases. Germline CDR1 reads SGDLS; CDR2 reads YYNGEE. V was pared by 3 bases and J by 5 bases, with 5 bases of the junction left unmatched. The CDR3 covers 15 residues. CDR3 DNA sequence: TGTGCCAGCAGCGGGGGGACAGGGGGCGCCGAGACCCAGTACTTC. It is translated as CASSGGTGGAETQYF.

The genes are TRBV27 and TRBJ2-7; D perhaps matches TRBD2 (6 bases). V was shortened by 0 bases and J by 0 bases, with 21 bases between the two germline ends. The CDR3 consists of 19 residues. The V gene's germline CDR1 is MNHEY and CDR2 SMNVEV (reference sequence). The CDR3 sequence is CASSLSGFGAGRTSYEQYF. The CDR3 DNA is TGTGCCAGCAGTTTATCTGGTTTCGGGGCTGGGAGGACCTCCTACGAGCAGTACTTC.

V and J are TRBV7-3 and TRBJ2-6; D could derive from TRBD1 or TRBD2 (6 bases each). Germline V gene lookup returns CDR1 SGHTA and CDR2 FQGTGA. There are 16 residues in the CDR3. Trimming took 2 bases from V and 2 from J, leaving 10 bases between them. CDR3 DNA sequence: TGTGCCAGCAGCTTAGGGGGGCTAGCTGGGGCCAACGTCCTGACTTTC. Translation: CASSLGGLAGANVLTF.

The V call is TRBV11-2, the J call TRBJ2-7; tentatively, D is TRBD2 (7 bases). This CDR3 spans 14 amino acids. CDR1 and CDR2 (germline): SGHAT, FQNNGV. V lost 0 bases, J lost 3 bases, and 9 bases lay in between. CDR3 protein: CASSLEGGGYEQYF. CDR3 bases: TGTGCCAGCAGCTTAGAGGGAGGGGGCTACGAGCAGTACTTC.

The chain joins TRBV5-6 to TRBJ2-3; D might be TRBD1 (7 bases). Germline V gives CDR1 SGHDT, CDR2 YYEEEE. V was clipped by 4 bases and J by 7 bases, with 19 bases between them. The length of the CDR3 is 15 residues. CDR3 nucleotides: TGTGCCAGCAGCCCGGCGCGCAGGGGGGCATATACGCAGTATTTT. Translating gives CASSPARRGAYTQYF.

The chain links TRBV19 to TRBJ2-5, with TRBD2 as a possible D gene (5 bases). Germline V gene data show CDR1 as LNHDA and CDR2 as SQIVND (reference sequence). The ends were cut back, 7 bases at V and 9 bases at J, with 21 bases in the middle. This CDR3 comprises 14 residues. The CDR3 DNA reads TGTGCCAGTACCCCCAAGTCGGTCTTGGGAGCCCAGTACTTC. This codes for CASTPKSVLGAQYF.

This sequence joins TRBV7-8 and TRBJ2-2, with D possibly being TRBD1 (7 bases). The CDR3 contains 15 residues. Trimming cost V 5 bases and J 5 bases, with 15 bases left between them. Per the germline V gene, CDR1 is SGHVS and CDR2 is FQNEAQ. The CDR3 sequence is CASSQGGRRTGELFF. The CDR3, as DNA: TGTGCCAGCAGCCAGGGGGGCCGGCGAACCGGGGAGCTGTTTTTT.

Here the CDR3 DNA reads TGCGCCAGCAGCCATCGTTCGACTAGCGGGAGAATAAGCGGGGAGCTGTTTTTT. This gives the protein CASSHRSTSGRISGELFF. This chain links TRBV5-1 with TRBJ2-2; TRBD2 agrees at 12 bases. This CDR3 is 18 amino acids long. Per the germline V gene, CDR1 is SGHRS and CDR2 is YFSETQ. The ends lost 4 bases at V and 7 bases at J; junction bases unmatched: 14.